This TCR beta chain was sequenced during a study of cytomegalovirus exposure and HLA in healthy donors. To note about this clone: Its antigen is as yet unknown.

The donors were part of the 120-subject validation cohort, which stood apart from the roughly 700-subject first cohort. Method: immunoSEQ multiplex PCR; TCRdb's copy keeps in-frame clones and lacks some. Of about 65,000 clones listed, 92% were seen once; the top ten hold 1.3%. Study-wide results and caveats: Specificity for CMV antigens was confirmed in vitro for three of the CMV-associated chains.

Input material: PBMCs. The TCR comes from a young woman in good health and CMV-seronegative.

The DNA of the CDR3 is TGTGCCAGCAGTTTTCCTCCGGCCCGGACAGACGTTAATGAAAAACTGTTTTTT. As protein: CASSFPPARTDVNEKLFF. The V call is TRBV28, the J call TRBJ1-4, with D possibly TRBD1 on 6 matching bases. V lost 3 bases, J lost 4 bases, and 21 bases lay in between. The CDR3 is 18 amino acids. Germline CDR1 MDHEN, CDR2 SYDVKM. Full variable domain (missing parts from reference TRBV28 and TRBJ1-4): DVKVTQSSRYLVKRTGEKVFLECVQDMDHENMFWYRQDPGLGLRLIYFSYDVKMKEKGDIPEGYSVSREKKERFSLILESASTNQTSMYLCASSFPPARTDVNEKLFFGSGTQLSVL.